The 15 T cell receptor beta chains listed next were all sequenced from one sample in a study of blood T cell repertoires in COVID-19. TCRdb keeps only in-frame clones here, not all; method: immunoSEQ multiplex PCR. This sample has about 230,000 clones, with 83% found just once. Sample: peripheral blood. The receptors derive from a woman aged 45 to 65 with acute or convalescent COVID-19.

The rearrangement uses TRBV7-8 and TRBJ2-1; 10 bases agree with TRBD1. CDR3 length equals 14 residues. CDR1 and CDR2 from the germline V gene are SGHVS and FQNEAQ. V shed 5 bases, J shed 6 bases, and the junction held 4 bases outside the gene matches. Here the CDR3 DNA reads TGTGCCAGCAGCCGGGACAGGGGACCCAATGAGCAGTTCTTC. This translates into CASSRDRGPNEQFF.

The chain recombines TRBV5-4 with TRBJ1-2; D is uncertain. The length of the CDR3 is 9 residues. V was shortened by 5 bases and J by 12 bases, with 8 bases between the two germline ends. CDR1 and CDR2 (germline): SGHNT, YYREEE (reference sequence). CDR3 nucleotides: TGTGCCAGCAGGGCCCATCACACCTTC. Translating it yields CASRAHHTF.

The genes are TRBV28 and TRBJ1-2; D perhaps matches TRBD1 (6 bases). This CDR3 region has 15 residues. Germline V CDR1 and CDR2: MDHEN, SYDVKM. Between the trimmed V and J ends, which lost 5 bases and 0 bases, there was a span of 13 bases. The CDR3 DNA sequence: TGTGCCAGCAGTCAACAGGGAGAAGCTAACTATGGCTACACCTTC. Protein sequence: CASSQQGEANYGYTF.

The chain uses TRBV2 and TRBJ2-5; TRBD2 aligns across 8 bases. The V gene end was trimmed by 11 bases and the J gene end by 1 base; junction bases not matched to a gene: 6. Germline lookup yields CDR1 SNHLY and CDR2 FYNNEI. The CDR3 is 13 residues long. The CDR3 DNA sequence: TGTGCCCGCCAGCGGGGGACCCAAGAGACCCAGTACTTC. Protein: CARQRGTQETQYF.

The chain has TRBV5-1 and TRBJ1-1; D remains unclear. The CDR3 has 13 amino acids. Trimming cost V 2 bases and J 5 bases, with 10 bases left between them. Germline values: CDR1 SGHRS, CDR2 YFSETQ. As DNA, the CDR3 is TGCGCCAGCAGCTTTAAGCCGGGGACTGAAGCTTTCTTT. Translated, it gives CASSFKPGTEAFF.

The rearrangement uses TRBV20-1 and TRBJ2-7; D might be TRBD2 (5 bases). CDR1 is DFQATT and CDR2 is SNEGSKA in the germline V gene (reference sequence). Trimming removed 7 bases at V and 4 bases at J, with 11 bases between. The CDR3 covers 11 residues. The CDR3 DNA reads TGCAGTGTTCCTTCGGGGTACGAGCAGTACTTC. Amino acids: CSVPSGYEQYF.

The V and J genes are TRBV5-1 and TRBJ1-4, with D possibly being TRBD1 (5 bases). V dropped 1 base and J dropped 4 bases, with 17 bases sitting between them. CDR1 SGHRS and CDR2 YFSETQ come from the germline V gene. The CDR3 contains 17 residues. This CDR3 is CASSLYPGGTNNEKLFF. CDR3 in DNA: TGCGCCAGCAGCTTGTACCCGGGGGGAACAAATAATGAAAAACTGTTTTTT.

Only a few counts were recorded for this clone. V usage is TRBV7-6 and J usage is TRBJ1-1, with D uncertain. CDR3 length: 13 amino acids. V was trimmed by 1 base and J by 4 bases, leaving 7 bases between them. Germline values: CDR1 SGHVS, CDR2 FNYEAQ. This CDR3 is CASSLGIGTEAFF. The CDR3 DNA sequence: TGTGCCAGCAGCTTAGGTATCGGCACTGAAGCTTTCTTT.

The count of this clone is one. The chain uses TRBV27 and TRBJ1-4; perhaps TRBD1 as D (5 bases). This CDR3 spans 14 amino acids. V shed 6 bases and J shed 0 bases, with 8 bases lying between them. Germline V CDR1 and CDR2: MNHEY, SMNVEV (reference sequence). The CDR3 here is CASSLTATNEKLFF. The CDR3 nucleotides are TGTGCCAGCAGCCTGACAGCAACTAATGAAAAACTGTTTTTT.

This clone was counted only a few times. V and J are TRBV7-9 and TRBJ1-2; 8 nucleotides agree with TRBD1. The CDR3 is made up of 15 amino acids. Germline CDR1 and CDR2: SEHNR and FQNEAQ (reference sequence). V shed 5 bases, J shed 3 bases, and the junction held 8 bases outside the gene matches. CDR3 amino acids: CASSPYRGSDYGYTF. The CDR3 coding sequence is TGTGCCAGCAGCCCCTACAGGGGGTCGGACTATGGCTACACCTTC.

The chain couples TRBV5-1 to TRBJ2-1; D might be TRBD2 (5 bases). Germline V CDR1 and CDR2: SGHRS, YFSETQ. The CDR3 covers 13 residues. V shed 0 bases and J shed 5 bases, with 6 bases lying between them. CDR3 loop: CASSLAGNNEQFF. CDR3 sequence (DNA): TGCGCCAGCAGCTTGGCGGGAAACAATGAGCAGTTCTTC.

The chain has TRBV28 and TRBJ1-1, with D tentatively TRBD1 (5 bases). CDR1 MDHEN and CDR2 SYDVKM come from the germline V gene. Trimming pared 6 bases from V and 9 bases from J, leaving 11 bases between. This CDR3 is built from 11 residues. The CDR3 nucleotides read TGTGCCAGCAGACTGACAGATCAAGCTTTCTTT. This gives the protein CASRLTDQAFF.

The chain uses TRBV27 and TRBJ2-3; TRBD2 agrees at 9 bases. Looked up from germline, CDR1 is MNHEY and CDR2 is SMNVEV (reference sequence). This CDR3 is 15 amino acids long. J was trimmed by 3 bases and V by 8 bases; bases with no gene match: 9. The CDR3 is CASRRAGGVTDTQYF. As DNA, the CDR3 is TGTGCCAGCCGACGAGCGGGAGGCGTTACAGATACGCAGTATTTT.

The CDR3 protein is CASSPRGTSNIDTQYF. Here the CDR3 DNA reads TGTGCCAGCTCACCAAGGGGAACTAGCAATATCGATACGCAGTATTTT. The gene calls are TRBV18 and TRBJ2-3; D is possibly TRBD2 (6 bases). CDR1 and CDR2 (germline): KGHSH, LQKENI. CDR3 size: 16 residues. Trimming took off 2 bases at V and 6 bases at J, with 18 bases between the two ends.

V is TRBV5-1 and J is TRBJ2-2; maybe TRBD1 (5 bases). This CDR3 is built from 14 residues. Trimming removed 2 bases at V and 4 bases at J, with 9 bases between. Germline CDR1 is SGHRS and CDR2 is YFSETQ. The CDR3 bases are TGCGCCAGCAGCTTAGGACAAGTCACCGGGGAGCTGTTTTTT. The encoded protein is CASSLGQVTGELFF.